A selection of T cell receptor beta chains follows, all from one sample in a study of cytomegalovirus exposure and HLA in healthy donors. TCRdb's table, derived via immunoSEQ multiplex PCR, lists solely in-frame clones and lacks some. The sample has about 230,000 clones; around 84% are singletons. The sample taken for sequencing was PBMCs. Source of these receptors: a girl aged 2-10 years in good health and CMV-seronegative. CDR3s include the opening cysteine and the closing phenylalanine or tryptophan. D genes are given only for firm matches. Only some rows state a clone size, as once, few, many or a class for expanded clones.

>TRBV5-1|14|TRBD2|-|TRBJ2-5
CASSRGLAQETQYF
TGCGCCAGCAGCCGGGGACTAGCTCAAGAGACCCAGTACTTC
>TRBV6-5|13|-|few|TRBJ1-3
CASSRTAGNTIYF
TGTGCCAGCAGCCGCACGGCTGGAAACACCATATATTTT
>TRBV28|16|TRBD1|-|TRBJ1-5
CASSYRTGDSNQPQHF
TGTGCCAGCAGTTATAGGACAGGGGATAGCAATCAGCCCCAGCATTTT
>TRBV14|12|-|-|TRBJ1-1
CASSPIITEAFF
TGTGCCAGCAGCCCAATCATCACTGAAGCTTTCTTT
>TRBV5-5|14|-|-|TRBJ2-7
CASSFGHSSYEQYF
TGTGCCAGCAGCTTCGGACATAGCTCCTACGAGCAGTACTTC
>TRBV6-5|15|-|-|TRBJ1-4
CASSPGTGLAEKLFF
TGTGCCAGCAGTCCTGGAACAGGGTTGGCTGAAAAACTGTTTTTT
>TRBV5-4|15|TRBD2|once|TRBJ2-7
CASSSLAASSYEQYF
TGTGCCAGCAGCTCCCTAGCGGCCTCCTCCTACGAGCAGTACTTC
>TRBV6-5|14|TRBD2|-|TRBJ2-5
CASRAASGQETQYF
TGTGCCAGCAGAGCCGCTAGCGGGCAAGAGACCCAGTACTTC
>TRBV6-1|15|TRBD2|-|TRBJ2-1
CASSRAGTNWNEQFF
TGTGCCAGCAGTAGAGCCGGGACTAACTGGAATGAGCAGTTCTTC
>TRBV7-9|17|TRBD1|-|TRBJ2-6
CSSSRYGQGPGANVLTF
TGTTCCAGCAGTCGTTACGGACAGGGTCCAGGGGCCAACGTCCTGACTTTC
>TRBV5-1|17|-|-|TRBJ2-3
CASSWNRASRGTDTQYF
TGCGCCAGCAGCTGGAATCGAGCGAGCCGAGGCACAGATACGCAGTATTTT
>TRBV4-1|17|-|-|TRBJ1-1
CASSQVGGGRTDAEAFF
TGCGCCAGCAGCCAAGTTGGGGGGGGAAGGACGGACGCTGAAGCTTTCTTT
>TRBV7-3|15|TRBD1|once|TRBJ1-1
CASSFTGGGGTEAFF
TGTGCCAGCAGCTTCACAGGGGGCGGCGGCACTGAAGCTTTCTTT
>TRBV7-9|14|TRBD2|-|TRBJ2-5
CASSLEGLSETQYF
TGTGCCAGCAGCCTCGAGGGACTATCGGAGACCCAGTACTTC
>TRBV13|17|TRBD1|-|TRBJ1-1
CASSLGLKQGADTEAFF
TGTGCCAGCAGCTTAGGGTTAAAACAGGGGGCTGACACTGAAGCTTTCTTT
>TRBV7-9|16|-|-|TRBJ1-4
CASSLKPGREGGKLFF
TGTGCCAGCAGCTTAAAACCGGGACGGGAGGGTGGAAAACTGTTTTTT
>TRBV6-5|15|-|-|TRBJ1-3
CASRIGGKAGNTIYF
TGTGCCAGCAGGATCGGGGGGAAGGCTGGAAACACCATATATTTT
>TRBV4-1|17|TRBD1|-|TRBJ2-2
CASSQDRDRVGTGELFF
TGCGCCAGCAGCCAAGATCGGGACAGGGTGGGCACCGGGGAGCTGTTTTTT
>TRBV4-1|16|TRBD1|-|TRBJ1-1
CASSPNPGQGDTEAFF
TGCGCCAGCAGCCCGAACCCGGGACAGGGTGACACTGAAGCTTTCTTT
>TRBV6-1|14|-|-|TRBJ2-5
CASSEFSTGRTQYF
TGTGCCAGCAGTGAATTTTCAACCGGGAGGACCCAGTACTTC
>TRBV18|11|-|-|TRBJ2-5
CASSPGETQYF
TGTGCCAGCTCACCCGGGGAGACCCAGTACTTC
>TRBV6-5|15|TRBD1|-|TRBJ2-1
CASRPDRGRNNEQFF
TGTGCCAGCAGGCCTGACAGGGGGAGGAACAATGAGCAGTTCTTC
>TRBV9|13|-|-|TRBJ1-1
CASSRTGWAEAFF
TGTGCCAGCAGCAGAACAGGGTGGGCTGAAGCTTTCTTC
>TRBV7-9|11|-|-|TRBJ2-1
CASSVSYEQFF
TGTGCCAGCAGCGTTAGCTACGAGCAGTTCTTC
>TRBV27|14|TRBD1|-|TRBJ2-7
CVSSLGTGGYEQYF
TGTGTCAGCAGTTTAGGGACAGGGGGCTACGAGCAGTACTTC
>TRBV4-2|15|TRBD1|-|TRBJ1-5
CASSQDRGDNQPQHF
TGTGCCAGCAGCCAAGACAGGGGGGATAATCAGCCCCAGCATTTT
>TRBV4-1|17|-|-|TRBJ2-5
CASSLPGLEQGQETQYF
TGCGCCAGCAGCCTTCCTGGACTTGAACAGGGTCAAGAGACCCAGTACTTC
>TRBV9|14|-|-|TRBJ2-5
CASSVDYGVKEQYF
TGTGCCAGCAGCGTAGATTACGGGGTGAAAGAGCAGTACTTC
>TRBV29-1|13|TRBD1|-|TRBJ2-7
CSVGQGTPYEQYF
TGCAGCGTGGGACAGGGAACCCCCTACGAGCAGTACTTC
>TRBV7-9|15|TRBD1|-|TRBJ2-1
CASSSPGQGYNEQFF
TGTGCCAGCAGCTCCCCGGGACAGGGCTACAATGAGCAGTTCTTC
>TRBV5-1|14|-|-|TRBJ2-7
CASSSKVGADEQYF
TGCGCCAGCAGCTCCAAGGTAGGGGCGGACGAGCAGTACTTC
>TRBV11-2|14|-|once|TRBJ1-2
CASSPRQANYGYTF
TGTGCCAGCAGCCCGCGACAGGCTAACTATGGCTACACCTTC
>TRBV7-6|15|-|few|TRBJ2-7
CASSLEQGMFYEQYF
TGTGCCAGCAGCTTAGAACAGGGTATGTTCTACGAGCAGTACTTC
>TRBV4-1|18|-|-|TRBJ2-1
CASSQEGGLQSSYNEQFF
TGCGCCAGCAGCCAAGAGGGGGGACTCCAGAGCTCCTACAATGAGCAGTTCTTC
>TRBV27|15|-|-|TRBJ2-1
CASSSYGGHHNEQFF
TGTGCCAGCAGTTCCTATGGGGGACACCACAATGAGCAGTTCTTC
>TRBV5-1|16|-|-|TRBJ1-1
CASSFFVGGKGAEAFF
TGCGCCAGCAGCTTTTTTGTCGGGGGGAAGGGCGCTGAAGCTTTCTTT
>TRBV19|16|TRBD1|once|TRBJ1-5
CASSILGQGRDQPQHF
TGTGCCAGTAGTATCCTGGGACAGGGTAGGGATCAGCCCCAGCATTTT
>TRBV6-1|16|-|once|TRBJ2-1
CASSDGWWGVGDEQFF
TGTGCCAGCAGTGACGGATGGTGGGGGGTGGGGGATGAGCAGTTCTTC
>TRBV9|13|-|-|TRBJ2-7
CASSVGSSYEQYF
TGTGCCAGCAGCGTAGGCTCTAGCTACGAGCAGTACTTC
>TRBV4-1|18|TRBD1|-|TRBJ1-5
CASSQGQGASHSNQPQHF
TGCGCCAGCAGCCAAGGCCAGGGGGCGAGCCATAGCAATCAGCCCCAGCATTTT
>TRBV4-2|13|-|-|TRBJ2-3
CASSPFRTDTQYF
TGTGCCAGCAGCCCTTTCCGCACAGATACGCAGTATTTT
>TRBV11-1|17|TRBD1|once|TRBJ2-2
CASSLGGQGPNTGELFF
TGTGCCAGCAGCTTAGGGGGACAGGGTCCAAACACCGGGGAGCTGTTTTTT
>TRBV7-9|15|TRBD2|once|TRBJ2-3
CASRTGTSGVDTQYF
TGTGCCAGCAGAACCGGGACTAGCGGGGTAGATACGCAGTATTTT
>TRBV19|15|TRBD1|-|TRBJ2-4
CASSVTGVAKNIQYF
TGTGCCAGTAGTGTCACAGGGGTAGCCAAAAACATTCAGTACTTC
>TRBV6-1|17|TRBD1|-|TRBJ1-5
CASSERDRVYSNQPQHF
TGTGCCAGCAGTGAAAGAGACAGGGTTTATAGCAATCAGCCCCAGCATTTT
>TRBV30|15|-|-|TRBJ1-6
CAWSVLRGYNSPLHF
TGTGCCTGGAGTGTACTCCGCGGTTATAATTCACCCCTCCACTTT
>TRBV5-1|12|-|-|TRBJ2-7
CASSLNTYEQYF
TGCGCCAGCAGCTTGAACACCTACGAGCAGTACTTC
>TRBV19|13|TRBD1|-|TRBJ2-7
CASSGTGRDEQYF
TGTGCCAGTAGCGGGACAGGGCGCGACGAGCAGTACTTC
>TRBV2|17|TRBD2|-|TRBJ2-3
CASRRGSSGVSTDTQYF
TGTGCCAGCAGGAGGGGTTCCAGCGGGGTTAGCACAGATACGCAGTATTTT
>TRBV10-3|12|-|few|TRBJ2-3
CAISEGGDTQYF
TGTGCCATCAGTGAGGGGGGGGATACGCAGTATTTT
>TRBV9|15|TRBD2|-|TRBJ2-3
CASSVAGGTADTQYF
TGTGCCAGCAGCGTAGCGGGGGGAACCGCAGATACGCAGTATTTT
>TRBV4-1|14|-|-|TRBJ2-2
CASSRQVRTGELFF
TGCGCCAGCAGCCGTCAGGTGCGCACCGGGGAGCTGTTTTTT
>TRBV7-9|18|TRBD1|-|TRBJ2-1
CASSLRIGSGGAVNEQFF
TGTGCCAGCAGCTTACGGATCGGTTCAGGGGGCGCCGTCAATGAGCAGTTCTTC